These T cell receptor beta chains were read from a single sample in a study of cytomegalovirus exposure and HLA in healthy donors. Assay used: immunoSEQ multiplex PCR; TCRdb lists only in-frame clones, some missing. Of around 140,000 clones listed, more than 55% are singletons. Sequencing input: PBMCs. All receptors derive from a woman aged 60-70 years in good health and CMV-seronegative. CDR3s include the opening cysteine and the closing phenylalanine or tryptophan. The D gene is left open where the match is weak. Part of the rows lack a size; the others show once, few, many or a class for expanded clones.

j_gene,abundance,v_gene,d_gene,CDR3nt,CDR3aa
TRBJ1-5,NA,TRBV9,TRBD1,TGTGCCAGCAGCAAAGAGGACAGGGTGCGAGGAAATCAGCCCCAGCATTTT,CASSKEDRVRGNQPQHF
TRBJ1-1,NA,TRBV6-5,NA,TGTGCCAGCCTAGAGAACACTGAAGCTTTCTTT,CASLENTEAFF
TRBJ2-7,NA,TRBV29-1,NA,TGCAGCGTTGCCGGACAGACAAAAACCTACGAGCAGTACTTC,CSVAGQTKTYEQYF
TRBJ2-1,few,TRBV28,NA,TGTGCCAGCAGTCCCTCGGGAGCCTACAATGAGCAGTTCTTC,CASSPSGAYNEQFF
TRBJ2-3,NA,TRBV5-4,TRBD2,TGTGCCAGCAGCTTAGCGGGGACCTCCACAGATACGCAGTATTTT,CASSLAGTSTDTQYF
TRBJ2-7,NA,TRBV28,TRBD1,TGTGGAACAGGGGGCGAGGGTCTCCGATACGAGCAGTACTTC,CGTGGEGLRYEQYF
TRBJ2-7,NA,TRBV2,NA,TGTGCCAGCAGTCAGAACAGGGTTGGTAGGTACGAGCAGTACTTC,CASSQNRVGRYEQYF
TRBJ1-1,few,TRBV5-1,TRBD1,TGCGCCAGCAGCTTGGGGACCGGGACAGTGAACACTGAAGCTTTCTTT,CASSLGTGTVNTEAFF
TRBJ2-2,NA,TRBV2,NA,TGTGCCAGCACCTCAGACAGGCCCACCGGGGAGCTGTTTTTT,CASTSDRPTGELFF
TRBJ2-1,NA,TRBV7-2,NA,TGTGCCAGCAGCTTATGGCCCTACAATGAGCAGTTCTTC,CASSLWPYNEQFF